This T cell receptor (beta chain) was captured by sequencing in a study of T-cell reconstitution after alpha-beta-depleted transplantation in children. Unique molecular identifiers were incorporated when the TCRbeta library was constructed. TCRdb used MiXCR to reprocess the PCR reads, holding one entry per CDR3 protein. The sample has a few hundred thousand distinct CDR3 sequences, approximately 10% seen once. Germline V gene sequence: CDR1 SGHRS, CDR2 YFSETQ. J gave up 4 bases and V 0 bases, and 4 bases lay outside the gene matches. This CDR3 comprises 15 residues. This sample comprised PBMCs from the stem cell graft donor, obtained from the stem cell graft. This receptor was taken from a human donor who donated a stem cell graft to a child with acute lymphoblastic leukemia. The chain links TRBV5-1 to TRBJ2-3; 8 bases fit TRBD2. The CDR3 reads CASSLGAGAPDTQYF. The CDR3 DNA sequence: TGCGCCAGCAGCTTGGGAGCGGGAGCCCCAGATACGCAGTATTTT. Together with reference TRBV5-1 and TRBJ2-3, the CDR3 gives the full variable domain: KAGVTQTPRYLIKTRGQQVTLSCSPISGHRSVSWYQQTPGQGLQFLFEYFSETQRNKGNFPGRFSGRQFSNSRSEMNVSTLELGDSALYLCASSLGAGAPDTQYFGPGTRLTVL.